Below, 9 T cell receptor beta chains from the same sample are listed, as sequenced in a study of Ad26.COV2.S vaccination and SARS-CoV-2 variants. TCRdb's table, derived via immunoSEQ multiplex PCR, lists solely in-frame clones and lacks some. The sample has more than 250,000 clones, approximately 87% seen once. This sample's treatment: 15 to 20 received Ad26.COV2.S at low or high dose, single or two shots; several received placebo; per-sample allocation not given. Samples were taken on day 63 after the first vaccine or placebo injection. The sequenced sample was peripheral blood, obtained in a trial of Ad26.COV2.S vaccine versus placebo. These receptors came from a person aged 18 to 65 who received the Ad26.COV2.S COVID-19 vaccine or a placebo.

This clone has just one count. Here the CDR3 reads CASSLERGASVFF. The CDR3 nucleotides are TGTGCCAGCAGCTTAGAGCGGGGGGCGAGTGTGTTCTTC. The rearrangement links TRBV7-3 to TRBJ2-1; 9 positions agree with TRBD2. The CDR3 extends over 13 amino acids. Germline assignment: CDR1 SGHTA and CDR2 FQGTGA. Germline trimming cut 2 bases from V and 15 bases from J; bases unmatched to any gene: 8.

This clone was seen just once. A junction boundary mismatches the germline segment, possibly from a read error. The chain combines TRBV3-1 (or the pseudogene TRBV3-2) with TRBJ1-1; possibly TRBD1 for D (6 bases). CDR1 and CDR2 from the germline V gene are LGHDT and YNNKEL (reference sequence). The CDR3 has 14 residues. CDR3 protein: CASMPLGANSEAFF. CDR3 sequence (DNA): TGTGCCAGCATGCCCTTGGGGGCGAACTCTGAAGCTTTCTTT.

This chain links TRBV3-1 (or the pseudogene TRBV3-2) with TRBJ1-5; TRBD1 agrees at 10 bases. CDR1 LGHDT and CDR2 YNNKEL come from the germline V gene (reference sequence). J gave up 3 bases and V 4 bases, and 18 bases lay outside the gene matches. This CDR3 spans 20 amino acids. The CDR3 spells CASSPRQGAILSPINQPQHF. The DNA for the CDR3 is TGTGCCAGCAGCCCGAGACAGGGGGCGATTCTGTCCCCCATCAATCAGCCCCAGCATTTT.

CDR3 amino acids: CASSYTFVGGAYNEQFF. DNA of the CDR3: TGTGCCAGTAGTTACACCTTTGTCGGGGGAGCCTACAATGAGCAGTTCTTC. The chain links TRBV19 to TRBJ2-1; D might be TRBD2 (6 bases). The V end was cut by 5 bases, the J end by 2 bases, with 19 bases between. Germline V CDR1 and CDR2: LNHDA, SQIVND (reference sequence). CDR3 length: 17 amino acids.

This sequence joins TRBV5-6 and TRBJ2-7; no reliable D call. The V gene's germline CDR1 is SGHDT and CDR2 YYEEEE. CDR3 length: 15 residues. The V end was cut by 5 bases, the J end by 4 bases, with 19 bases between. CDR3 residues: CASSWSSENGYEQYF. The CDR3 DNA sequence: TGTGCCAGCAGTTGGTCGTCGGAAAACGGTTACGAGCAGTACTTC.

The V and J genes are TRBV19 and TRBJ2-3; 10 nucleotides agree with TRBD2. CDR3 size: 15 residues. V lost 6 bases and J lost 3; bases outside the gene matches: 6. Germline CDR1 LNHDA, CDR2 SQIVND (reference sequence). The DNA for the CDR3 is TGTGCCAGTAGGATTAGCGGGGGGCCTACAGATACGCAGTATTTT. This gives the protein CASRISGGPTDTQYF. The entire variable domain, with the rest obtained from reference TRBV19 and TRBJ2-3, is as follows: DGGITQSPKYLFRKEGQNVTLSCEQNLNHDAMYWYRQDPGQGLRLIYYSQIVNDFQKGDIAEGYSVSREKKESFPLTVTSAQKNPTAFYLCASRISGGPTDTQYFGPGTRLTVL.

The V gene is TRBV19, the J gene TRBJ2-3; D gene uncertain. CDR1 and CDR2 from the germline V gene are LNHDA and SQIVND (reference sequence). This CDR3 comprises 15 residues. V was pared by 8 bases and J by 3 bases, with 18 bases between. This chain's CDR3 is CASCRSTGYTDTQYF. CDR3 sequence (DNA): TGTGCCAGTTGCCGGTCGACCGGCTATACAGATACGCAGTATTTT.

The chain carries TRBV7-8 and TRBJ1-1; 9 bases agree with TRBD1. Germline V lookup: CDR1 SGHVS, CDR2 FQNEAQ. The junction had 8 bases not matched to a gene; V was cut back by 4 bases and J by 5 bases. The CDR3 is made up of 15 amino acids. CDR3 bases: TGTGCCAGCAGCTCAACACAGGGGGCTGTTACTGAAGCTTTCTTT. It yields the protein CASSSTQGAVTEAFF. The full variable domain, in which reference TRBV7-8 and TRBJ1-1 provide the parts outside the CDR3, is GAGVSQSPRYKVAKRGQDVALRCDPISGHVSLFWYQQALGQGPEFLTYFQNEAQLDKSGLPSDRFFAERPEGSVSTLKIQRTQQEDSAVYLCASSSTQGAVTEAFFGQGTRLTVV.

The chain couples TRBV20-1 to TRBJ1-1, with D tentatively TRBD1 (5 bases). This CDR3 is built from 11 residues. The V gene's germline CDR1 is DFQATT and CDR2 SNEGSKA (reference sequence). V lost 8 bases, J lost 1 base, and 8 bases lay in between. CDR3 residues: CSTTGNTEAFF. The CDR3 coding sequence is TGCAGTACAACAGGGAACACTGAAGCTTTCTTT.